Presented here are 12 T cell receptor beta chains from one specimen sequenced in a study of blood T cell repertoires in COVID-19. Sequencing used immunoSEQ multiplex PCR; TCRdb keeps in-frame clones, though not all of them. Among a few hundred thousand clones listed, about 90% were seen once. Sequences were obtained from PBMCs or T cells enriched from blood (not recorded which). All receptors derive from a man aged 25 to 45 who had recovered from COVID-19.

The chain employs TRBV7-9 and TRBJ1-5; D remains ambiguous. The CDR3 consists of 14 residues. The V gene lost 1 base and the J gene lost 0 bases, with 4 bases spanning the gap. Germline lookup yields CDR1 SEHNR and CDR2 FQNEAQ (reference sequence). The CDR3, as DNA: TGTGCCAGCAGCTTAGGCGATAGCAATCAGCCCCAGCATTTT. Translation: CASSLGDSNQPQHF.

As DNA, the CDR3 is TGTGCCAGCAGCTTGGACAGGGTTCGGACAGATACGCAGTATTTT. Encoded protein: CASSLDRVRTDTQYF. The chain recombines TRBV7-9 with TRBJ2-3, with TRBD1 matching over 8 bases. The CDR3 consists of 15 residues. From germline, CDR1 is SEHNR and CDR2 FQNEAQ (reference sequence). V gave up 3 bases and J gave up 3 bases; unmatched junction bases: 5. The variable domain in full, completed from reference TRBV7-9 and TRBJ2-3, reads DTGVSQNPRHKITKRGQNVTFRCDPISEHNRLYWYRQTLGQGPEFLTYFQNEAQLEKSRLLSDRFSAERPKGSFSTLEIQRTEQGDSAMYLCASSLDRVRTDTQYFGPGTRLTVL.

This clone has only one observation. The gene calls are TRBV7-6 and TRBJ2-7; D not resolved. The CDR3 runs to 15 residues. Germline assignment: CDR1 SGHVS and CDR2 FNYEAQ. V dropped 1 base and J dropped 4 bases, with 14 bases sitting between them. CDR3 DNA sequence: TGTGCCAGCAGCTTAGACTTCTCCGTCTATTACGAGCAGTACTTC. This sequence encodes CASSLDFSVYYEQYF.

The chain combines TRBV5-1 with TRBJ2-7; D gene unclear. CDR3 size: 15 residues. Looked up from germline, CDR1 is SGHRS and CDR2 is YFSETQ. V was pared by 0 bases and J by 0 bases, with 10 bases between. The CDR3 nucleotides are TGCGCCAGCAGCTTGGGCATTTCAGGCTCCTACGAGCAGTACTTC. Its translation is CASSLGISGSYEQYF.

The rearrangement links TRBV19 to TRBJ1-1; possibly TRBD1 for D (5 bases). V gave up 3 bases and J gave up 3 bases, with 8 bases separating them. Germline V gene sequence: CDR1 LNHDA, CDR2 SQIVND (reference sequence). The CDR3 loop spans 13 amino acids. This CDR3 reads CASSMARDTEAFF. The CDR3 DNA sequence: TGTGCCAGTAGTATGGCCAGGGACACTGAAGCTTTCTTT.

This chain uses TRBV5-1 with TRBJ2-7; D unresolved. Deletions cut 0 bases from V and 4 bases from J, with 8 bases between. Germline loops: CDR1 SGHRS, CDR2 YFSETQ. The CDR3 has 13 residues. The CDR3 here is CASSLVERYEQYF. Written as DNA, the CDR3 is TGCGCCAGCAGCTTGGTGGAGAGATACGAGCAGTACTTC.

The V and J genes are TRBV29-1 and TRBJ2-3; D perhaps matches TRBD2 (6 bases). The length of the CDR3 is 10 residues. Germline V gives CDR1 SQVTM, CDR2 ANQGSEA. Trimming cost V 6 bases and J 9 bases, with 10 bases left between them. This CDR3 reads CSVGGRTQYF. The CDR3 bases are TGCAGCGTGGGGGGTCGCACGCAGTATTTT.

The rearrangement uses TRBV7-9 and TRBJ1-4, with 7 bases identical to TRBD1. Germline lookup yields CDR1 SEHNR and CDR2 FQNEAQ (reference sequence). V was clipped by 5 bases and J by 8 bases; unmatched bases: 14. This CDR3 contains 16 residues. The CDR3 DNA sequence: TGTGCCAGCAGCGCCCTACGACAGGGAAGTTGGGAAAAACTGTTTTTT. It specifies CASSALRQGSWEKLFF.

V is TRBV28 and J is TRBJ1-1; 9 nucleotides agree with TRBD1. The trim removed 6 bases at V and 5 bases at J, leaving 7 bases unmatched. Germline V gives CDR1 MDHEN, CDR2 SYDVKM. The CDR3 runs to 14 residues. The CDR3, as DNA: TGTGCCAGCAGCCTTTTACAGGGGGCGACTGAAGCTTTCTTT. Protein: CASSLLQGATEAFF.

The V gene is TRBV14, the J gene TRBJ1-6; 8 nucleotides match TRBD1. The germline V gene has CDR1 SGHDN and CDR2 FVKESK. The ends lost 3 bases at V and 10 bases at J; junction bases unmatched: 11. The CDR3 is made up of 16 amino acids. As DNA, the CDR3 is TGTGCCAGCAGCCATTATGGACAGGGTTATGGATCACCCCTCCACTTT. Protein product: CASSHYGQGYGSPLHF.

This chain uses TRBV6-1 with TRBJ2-7; D perhaps matches TRBD2 (6 bases). CDR1 and CDR2 (germline): MNHNS, SASEGT. The CDR3 extends over 15 amino acids. Trimming removed 2 bases at V and 3 bases at J, with 14 bases between. The CDR3 is CASSEPSLGSYEQYF. The CDR3 bases are TGTGCCAGCAGTGAACCTTCCCTCGGGAGCTACGAGCAGTACTTC.

J is TRBJ2-3 and V is TRBV28; 7 nucleotides align to TRBD1. CDR3 length: 14 residues. The ends lost 3 bases at V and 5 bases at J; junction bases unmatched: 5. The germline gives CDR1 MDHEN, CDR2 SYDVKM. The CDR3 nucleotides read TGTGCCAGCAGTTTTGAGGGGGCGCGAGATACGCAGTATTTT. This codes for CASSFEGARDTQYF.